The 32 T cell receptor beta chains reported below all come from one sample, sequenced in a study of cytomegalovirus exposure and HLA in healthy donors. The PCR made use of 60 Vbeta and 13 Jbeta primers. The data were produced by immunoSEQ multiplex PCR, yet TCRdb's version contains in-frame clones alone and is incomplete. Among some 160,000 clones listed, approximately 84% were seen once. Sequencing was performed on PBMCs. These receptors all stem from a male donor in good health and CMV-seropositive.

This chain uses TRBV7-2 with TRBJ2-7, with D possibly TRBD2 on 6 matching bases. CDR3 size: 13 residues. Trimming pared 1 base from V and 3 bases from J, leaving 7 bases between. From germline, CDR1 is SGHTA and CDR2 FQGNSA. CDR3 DNA: TGTGCCAGCAGCTTAGTGGAGGGCTACGAGCAGTACTTC. The encoded protein is CASSLVEGYEQYF.

The V gene is TRBV29-1, the J gene TRBJ1-2; a possible D gene is TRBD1 (6 bases). CDR1 and CDR2 (germline): SQVTM, ANQGSEA. V lost 6 bases and J 4 bases, leaving 15 bases between the germline ends. The CDR3 consists of 13 residues. Here the CDR3 DNA reads TGCAGCGTGTCCCAGCAGGGGAGCTATGGCTACACCTTC. Amino acids: CSVSQQGSYGYTF.

The chain carries TRBV7-2 and TRBJ2-1; 8 bases fit TRBD2. Germline lookup yields CDR1 SGHTA and CDR2 FQGNSA. The CDR3 has 15 residues. With 5 bases clipped from V and 1 base from J, the junction kept 4 bases outside the gene matches. The CDR3 sequence: CASSPTSGSYNEQFF. The CDR3, as DNA: TGTGCCAGCAGCCCCACTAGCGGTTCCTACAATGAGCAGTTCTTC.

The chain joins TRBV12-1 to TRBJ1-1. TRBV12-1 is classified as a pseudogene. This CDR3 region has 16 residues. The CDR3 is CASSSMRRGGTTEAFF. As DNA, the CDR3 is TGTGCCAGCAGCTCTATGCGGCGGGGGGGGACCACTGAAGCTTTCTTT.

J is TRBJ2-2 and V is TRBV5-1; D ambiguous. V was clipped by 3 bases and J by 4 bases, with 13 bases between them. Germline-derived CDR1 and CDR2 are SGHRS and YFSETQ. CDR3 length: 15 residues. CDR3 DNA sequence: TGCGCCAGCAGCTCCTCCGGGTCCCTCACCGGGGAGCTGTTTTTT. This gives the protein CASSSSGSLTGELFF.

The chain employs TRBV18 and TRBJ2-5; D is possibly TRBD1 (6 bases). From germline, CDR1 is KGHSH and CDR2 LQKENI. The CDR3 is 13 amino acids. V lost 3 bases, J lost 5 bases, and 10 bases lay in between. The CDR3 region has the DNA TGTGCCAGCTCACCCAACAGGGAGGAGACCCAGTACTTC. Translating gives CASSPNREETQYF.

The chain links TRBV10-3 to TRBJ1-2, with a possible D match to TRBD1 (5 bases). This CDR3 spans 17 amino acids. The V gene lost 9 bases and the J gene lost 0 bases, with 23 bases spanning the gap. From germline, CDR1 is ENHRY and CDR2 SYGVKD. DNA for the CDR3: TGTGCCATTCGAAACTTCAGGGTCGATGGGACTAACTATGGCTACACCTTC. Protein product: CAIRNFRVDGTNYGYTF.

J is TRBJ1-1 and V is TRBV7-2; the match to TRBD1 covers 8 bases. Unmatched junction bases numbered 9, after V lost 5 bases and J lost 4 bases. From germline, CDR1 is SGHTA and CDR2 FQGNSA. The CDR3 runs to 15 residues. The CDR3: CASSTTGGFGTEAFF. The CDR3 DNA reads TGTGCCAGCAGCACTACAGGGGGGTTCGGCACTGAAGCTTTCTTT.

The V and J genes are TRBV5-1 and TRBJ2-1; tentatively, D is TRBD2 (5 bases). From germline, CDR1 is SGHRS and CDR2 YFSETQ. Trimming cost V 4 bases and J 8 bases, with 19 bases left between them. The CDR3 extends over 15 amino acids. The CDR3 region has the DNA TGCGCCAGCAGCCAAGTAGAGCGGAGAAGGGATGAGCAGTTCTTC. Translating gives CASSQVERRRDEQFF.

V usage is TRBV29-1 and J usage is TRBJ1-5; 7 positions agree with TRBD1. V shed 4 bases and J 9 bases; nucleotides not matched to a gene: 15. Germline CDR1 and CDR2: SQVTM and ANQGSEA. CDR3 size: 15 residues. The CDR3 here is CSVAEQGRSGSPQHF. CDR3 nucleotides: TGCAGCGTTGCAGAACAGGGGCGCTCGGGTTCGCCCCAGCATTTT.

This clone turned up a few times. V usage is TRBV28 and J usage is TRBJ1-4; perhaps TRBD1 as D (5 bases). The CDR3 consists of 16 residues. In germline, CDR1 is MDHEN, CDR2 SYDVKM. V lost 3 bases to trimming and J lost 7 bases, with 18 bases between them. This CDR3 is CASSFGGARGGEKLFF. The CDR3 DNA follows: TGTGCCAGCAGTTTCGGCGGGGCCCGGGGAGGTGAAAAACTGTTTTTT.

The chain recombines TRBV18 with TRBJ2-7; TRBD1 might be the D (5 bases). Per the germline V gene, CDR1 is KGHSH and CDR2 is LQKENI. The CDR3 covers 13 residues. Trimming shortened V by 4 bases and J by 3 bases, and 10 bases separated the two germline ends. Written as DNA, the CDR3 is TGTGCCAGCTCACGGGGCGGAGTCTACGAGCAGTACTTC. Its translation: CASSRGGVYEQYF.

This sequence joins TRBV5-1 and TRBJ1-2; possibly TRBD1 for D (5 bases). Trimming stripped 4 bases from V and 5 bases from J, with 18 bases between. CDR3 length: 15 residues. Germline V gives CDR1 SGHRS, CDR2 YFSETQ. Here the CDR3 DNA reads TGCGCCAGCAGCGGGAGGGCAGGACAATCGTATGGCTACACCTTC. Translation: CASSGRAGQSYGYTF.

The rearrangement links TRBV5-1 to TRBJ1-1; 7 nucleotides match TRBD1. There are 13 residues in the CDR3. Germline assignment: CDR1 SGHRS and CDR2 YFSETQ. J lost 7 bases, V lost 0 bases, and 3 bases had no gene match. The CDR3 DNA sequence: TGCGCCAGCAGCTTGGGGCAGGGGGGTGAAGCTTTCTTT. It encodes CASSLGQGGEAFF.

The rearrangement joins TRBV10-3 to TRBJ2-1; tentative D call: TRBD2 (5 bases). This CDR3 region has 13 residues. V was shortened by 6 bases and J by 6 bases, with 12 bases between the two germline ends. Germline V CDR1 and CDR2: ENHRY, SYGVKD. CDR3 sequence reads: CAIRGSQTNEQFF. The CDR3 bases are TGTGCCATCAGGGGGAGTCAAACCAATGAGCAGTTCTTC.

This clone has only a few counts. The chain uses TRBV10-3 and TRBJ1-1; D call uncertain. Germline-derived CDR1 and CDR2 are ENHRY and SYGVKD. Trimming pared 6 bases from V and 5 bases from J, leaving 19 bases between. This CDR3 is 15 amino acids long. CDR3 DNA: TGTGCCATCAGCATATCCCCGGGGAGGGTTACTGAAGCTTTCTTT. This translates into CAISISPGRVTEAFF.

The rearrangement links TRBV19 to TRBJ2-2; tentative D call: TRBD1 (6 bases). The CDR3 has 15 amino acids. The V end was cut by 5 bases, the J end by 7 bases, with 17 bases between. Germline CDR1 LNHDA, CDR2 SQIVND (reference sequence). The CDR3 protein is CASSAPGHLLGELFF. CDR3 DNA: TGTGCCAGTAGTGCACCGGGACATCTCCTCGGGGAGCTGTTTTTT.

The V call is TRBV7-6, the J call TRBJ1-6, with TRBD1 identical over 7 bases. Per germline, CDR1 SGHVS and CDR2 FNYEAQ. Germline trimming cut 5 bases from V and 8 bases from J; bases unmatched to any gene: 9. The CDR3 loop spans 15 amino acids. The CDR3 DNA sequence: TGTGCCAGCAGCCCCGTGACAGGGTTGGATTCACCCCTCCACTTT. It encodes CASSPVTGLDSPLHF.

The chain uses TRBV9 and TRBJ1-1; perhaps TRBD1 as D (5 bases). Trimming removed 3 bases from V and 4 bases from J, with 10 bases in between. The CDR3 sequence is 13 residues long. Germline CDR1 and CDR2: SGDLS and YYNGEE. The CDR3 sequence is CASSAQGVTEAFF. In DNA form, the CDR3 reads TGTGCCAGCAGCGCTCAGGGTGTCACTGAAGCTTTCTTT.

The chain has TRBV28 and TRBJ2-3, with 8 bases fitting TRBD1. The J segment lost 4 bases and the V segment lost 8 bases, leaving 8 bases of the junction unmatched. The CDR3 totals 14 residues. Germline CDR1 is MDHEN and CDR2 is SYDVKM. CDR3: CASGLPGGSDTQYF. CDR3 bases: TGTGCCAGCGGCCTACCAGGGGGCTCAGATACGCAGTATTTT. The full variable domain, completed using reference TRBV28 and TRBJ2-3, is DVKVTQSSRYLVKRTGEKVFLECVQDMDHENMFWYRQDPGLGLRLIYFSYDVKMKEKGDIPEGYSVSREKKERFSLILESASTNQTSMYLCASGLPGGSDTQYFGPGTRLTVL.

The chain couples TRBV7-2 to TRBJ1-5; D remains ambiguous. The CDR3 consists of 16 residues. Germline V gives CDR1 SGHTA, CDR2 FQGNSA. Trimming took 4 bases from V and 1 from J, leaving 14 bases between them. CDR3 protein: CASSSKGVRSNQPQHF. CDR3 DNA sequence: TGTGCCAGCAGCTCAAAAGGAGTTCGCAGCAATCAGCCCCAGCATTTT.

The V call is TRBV10-3, the J call TRBJ2-3; 10 bases match TRBD2. CDR1 and CDR2 (germline): ENHRY, SYGVKD. The CDR3 has 17 amino acids. J gave up 2 bases and V 5 bases, and 10 bases lay outside the gene matches. CDR3 sequence (DNA): TGTGCCATCAGTCTCTTAGCGGGAGGTTTACTCACAGATACGCAGTATTTT. It codes for CAISLLAGGLLTDTQYF.

J is TRBJ2-3 and V is TRBV2; 11 bases are shared with TRBD1. This CDR3 has 15 amino acids. The trim removed 2 bases at V and 5 bases at J, leaving 3 bases unmatched. CDR1 is SNHLY, CDR2 FYNNEI, per germline. The CDR3 region has the DNA TGTGCCAGCAGTGAATTTGGGACAGGGGGAGATACGCAGTATTTT. This gives the protein CASSEFGTGGDTQYF.

This clone has only one observation. The chain couples TRBV5-8 to TRBJ1-2; 8 bases match TRBD1. Germline lookup yields CDR1 SGHTS and CDR2 YDEGEE. Trimming took 3 bases from V and 6 from J; bases not matched to a gene: 4. This CDR3 has 13 amino acids. The CDR3: CASSWRTGNGYTF. CDR3 coding DNA: TGTGCCAGCAGCTGGAGGACAGGGAATGGCTACACCTTC.

The genes are TRBV4-1 and TRBJ2-5, with a possible D match to TRBD2 (5 bases). The germline V and J ends were trimmed by 4 bases and 1 base, with 19 bases remaining between them. This CDR3 has 17 residues. Germline loops: CDR1 MGHRA, CDR2 YSYEKL. As DNA, the CDR3 is TGCGCCAGCAGCCTCAAGATGTACGGGGAAGGCCAAGAGACCCAGTACTTC. Its protein product is CASSLKMYGEGQETQYF.

V gene TRBV6-5 combines with J gene TRBJ2-7; maybe TRBD2 (7 bases). Germline CDR1 MNHEY, CDR2 SVGAGI. The V and J ends lost 2 bases and 2 bases respectively, with 13 bases between them. The CDR3 runs 15 residues. CDR3 DNA sequence: TGTGCCAGCAGTTACGTGGGGGGGCGCCCCTACGAGCAGTACTTC. It specifies CASSYVGGRPYEQYF.

The CDR3 bases are TGTGCCAGTAGTCTGTGGACTAGCGGGAGTGTATACAATGAGCAGTTCTTC. Amino acids: CASSLWTSGSVYNEQFF. The chain recombines TRBV19 with TRBJ2-1, with TRBD2 matching over 13 bases. V gave up 5 bases and J gave up 4 bases; unmatched junction bases: 8. Germline lookup yields CDR1 LNHDA and CDR2 SQIVND (reference sequence). The CDR3 sequence is 17 residues long.

This chain links TRBV18 with TRBJ1-4, with D perhaps matching TRBD1 (5 bases). V was pared by 3 bases and J by 1 base, with 12 bases between. Germline CDR1 and CDR2: KGHSH and LQKENI. There are 16 residues in the CDR3. CDR3 amino acids: CASSPNTGGTNEKLFF. DNA for the CDR3: TGTGCCAGCTCACCCAACACCGGGGGAACTAATGAAAAACTGTTTTTT.

The J gene is TRBJ2-5, the V gene TRBV19; 8 bases match TRBD1. Germline V lookup: CDR1 LNHDA, CDR2 SQIVND (reference sequence). This CDR3 spans 14 amino acids. Trimming took 6 bases from V and 4 from J; bases not matched to a gene: 7. The CDR3 DNA reads as TGTGCCAGTAGATATGACAGGGGTTCAGAGACCCAGTACTTC. This sequence encodes CASRYDRGSETQYF. Combining the CDR3 with reference TRBV19 and TRBJ2-5 gives the whole variable domain DGGITQSPKYLFRKEGQNVTLSCEQNLNHDAMYWYRQDPGQGLRLIYYSQIVNDFQKGDIAEGYSVSREKKESFPLTVTSAQKNPTAFYLCASRYDRGSETQYFGPGTRLLVL.

In DNA form, the CDR3 reads TGTGCCAGCAGCTTAGTCTCCGTCGGGTACGAGCAGTACTTC. Its translation is CASSLVSVGYEQYF. V gene TRBV11-2 combines with J gene TRBJ2-7; no clear D. CDR1 is SGHAT, CDR2 FQNNGV, per germline. The CDR3 is 14 amino acids. The V gene lost 1 base and the J gene lost 4 bases, with 11 bases spanning the gap.

The rearrangement joins TRBV2 to TRBJ1-4, with unresolved D. Germline assignment: CDR1 SNHLY and CDR2 FYNNEI. Trimming removed 1 base at V and 4 bases at J, with 13 bases between. The CDR3 length is 16 residues. The CDR3 sequence: CASSEGSRSLNEKLFF. The DNA of the CDR3 is TGTGCCAGCAGTGAAGGGTCCCGGAGCCTTAATGAAAAACTGTTTTTT.

The chain combines TRBV18 with TRBJ2-7, with 9 bases aligning to TRBD1. The CDR3 covers 14 residues. The V gene end was trimmed by 3 bases and the J gene end by 2 bases; junction bases not matched to a gene: 2. In germline, CDR1 is KGHSH, CDR2 LQKENI. The CDR3 coding sequence is TGTGCCAGCTCACCTGACAGGGGGACCTACGAGCAGTACTTC. As protein: CASSPDRGTYEQYF.